Below are 13 T cell receptor beta chains sequenced from a single sample in a study of blood T cell repertoires in COVID-19. Some clones are missing from TCRdb's copy, which holds only in-frame ones; the method was immunoSEQ multiplex PCR. The table has over 150,000 clones, 84% seen once; the top ten hold about 2.7%. Sequenced: peripheral blood. These receptors were obtained from a woman older than 75 with COVID-19, enrolled during active disease.

The chain recombines TRBV6-5 with TRBJ2-7; TRBD2 matches 12 bases. CDR3 length equals 15 residues. The germline V gene has CDR1 MNHEY and CDR2 SVGAGI. With V trimmed by 6 bases and J by 4 bases, 7 bases remained unmatched. The CDR3 region has the DNA TGTGCCAGCAGCCGGACTAGCGGGATGGGATACGAGCAGTACTTC. It specifies CASSRTSGMGYEQYF.

The J gene is TRBJ1-6, the V gene TRBV4-3; 9 bases are a match to TRBD1. Trimming removed 6 bases from V and 1 base from J; junction bases left unmatched: 4. The CDR3 runs 16 residues. Germline V lookup: CDR1 LGHNA, CDR2 YSLEER. CDR3 loop: CASREQGASYNSPLHF. The CDR3 DNA reads TGCGCCAGCAGAGAACAGGGGGCTTCCTATAATTCACCCCTCCACTTT.

The chain uses TRBV5-6 and TRBJ2-1; 8 bases fit TRBD1. CDR3 length: 18 amino acids. V shed 1 base and J 0 bases; nucleotides not matched to a gene: 9. CDR1 and CDR2 (germline): SGHDT, YYEEEE. The CDR3 region has the DNA TGTGCCAGCAGCTTGAGGGCCAGGGGGCTTGGCTCCTACAATGAGCAGTTCTTC. This translates into CASSLRARGLGSYNEQFF. Together with reference TRBV5-6 and TRBJ2-1, the CDR3 gives the full variable domain: DAGVTQSPTHLIKTRGQQVTLRCSPKSGHDTVSWYQQALGQGPQFIFQYYEEEERQRGNFPDRFSGHQFPNYSSELNVNALLLGDSALYLCASSLRARGLGSYNEQFFGPGTRLTVL.

This chain links TRBV5-4 with TRBJ1-1; no reliable D call. The CDR3 extends over 13 amino acids. The V gene's germline CDR1 is SGHNT and CDR2 YYREEE (reference sequence). The V gene lost 0 bases and the J gene lost 0 bases, with 3 bases spanning the gap. The CDR3 reads CASSLALNTEAFF. CDR3 DNA sequence: TGTGCCAGCAGCTTGGCTCTGAACACTGAAGCTTTCTTT. Using reference TRBV5-4 and TRBJ1-1 for the parts outside the CDR3, the full variable domain is ETGVTQSPTHLIKTRGQQVTLRCSSQSGHNTVSWYQQALGQGPQFIFQYYREEENGRGNFPPRFSGLQFPNYSSELNVNALELDDSALYLCASSLALNTEAFFGQGTRLTVV.

The gene calls are TRBV9 and TRBJ2-3; 10 bases fit TRBD2. Germline CDR1 is SGDLS and CDR2 is YYNGEE. V was clipped by 6 bases and J by 6 bases; unmatched bases: 10. The CDR3 has 15 amino acids. The CDR3 DNA reads TGTGCCAGCAACCCTAGCGGGAGTCGTTGGGATACGCAGTATTTT. It codes for CASNPSGSRWDTQYF.

The genes are TRBV7-3 and TRBJ2-1; 16 bases line up with TRBD2. The CDR3 has 15 amino acids. The V gene end was trimmed by 4 bases and the J gene end by 8 bases; junction bases not matched to a gene: 2. Germline CDR1 reads SGHTA; CDR2 reads FQGTGA. The CDR3 loop is CASSSGLAGGDEQFF. CDR3 DNA sequence: TGTGCCAGCAGCTCGGGACTAGCGGGAGGGGATGAGCAGTTCTTC.

The V and J genes are TRBV10-3 and TRBJ2-1, with 9 positions matching TRBD2. V lost 0 bases to trimming and J lost 6 bases; unmatched junction nucleotides: 6. CDR1 is ENHRY, CDR2 SYGVKD, per germline. The CDR3 spans 16 residues. The CDR3, as DNA: TGTGCCATCAGTGAGTCAGGTAGCGGGAGAGGCAATGAGCAGTTCTTC. This gives the protein CAISESGSGRGNEQFF.

The rearrangement uses TRBV6-2 or TRBV6-3 and TRBJ2-1; maybe TRBD2 (7 bases). The germline V and J ends were trimmed by 1 base and 2 bases, with 12 bases remaining between them. CDR1 is MNHEY, CDR2 SVGEGT, per germline. CDR3 size: 16 residues. CDR3: CASSYLRGATYNEQFF. CDR3 bases: TGTGCCAGCAGTTACTTACGGGGGGCTACCTACAATGAGCAGTTCTTC.

J is TRBJ1-6 and V is TRBV3-1 (or the pseudogene TRBV3-2), with D perhaps TRBD1 (5 bases). V gave up 4 bases and J gave up 6 bases, with 10 bases separating them. CDR3 length: 14 amino acids. Germline V lookup: CDR1 LGHDT, CDR2 YNNKEL (reference sequence). CDR3 sequence (DNA): TGTGCCAGCAGCCGGGGGACTTCTAATTCACCCCTCCACTTT. Amino acids: CASSRGTSNSPLHF.

This clone appeared a few times. Other DNA sequences of this sample code for an identical CDR3. The chain is built from TRBV19 and TRBJ2-2; maybe TRBD2 (6 bases). Germline lookup yields CDR1 LNHDA and CDR2 SQIVND (reference sequence). This CDR3 contains 13 residues. Trimming took off 6 bases at V and 4 bases at J, with 9 bases between the two ends. In nucleotides, the CDR3 is TGTGCCAGTAGGACTAGTGGCACCGGGGAGCTGTTTTTT. Its protein is CASRTSGTGELFF.

The CDR3 sequence: CASSTSTGELFF. The CDR3 nucleotides read TGTGCCAGCAGCACTTCAACCGGGGAGCTGTTTTTT. The chain recombines TRBV5-6 with TRBJ2-2; D is uncertain. CDR1 is SGHDT and CDR2 is YYEEEE in the germline V gene. CDR3 length equals 12 residues. The V end lost 4 bases, the J end lost 5 bases, and 6 bases lay between the germline ends.

The CDR3 bases are TGTGCCATCAGTGAGTCGATGGGGGCGACCCAGTACTTC. Protein product: CAISESMGATQYF. The rearrangement joins TRBV10-3 to TRBJ2-5; perhaps TRBD1 as D (6 bases). Trimming took 0 bases from V and 7 from J, leaving 9 bases between them. The germline CDR1 and CDR2 sequences are ENHRY and SYGVKD. The CDR3 spans 13 residues.

This clone is a singleton in its sample. Other DNA sequences within the sample encode an identical CDR3. The chain is built from TRBV5-1 and TRBJ2-5; 10 positions match TRBD1. The germline CDR1 and CDR2 sequences are SGHRS and YFSETQ. V shed 4 bases, J shed 5 bases, and the junction held 8 bases outside the gene matches. This CDR3 is 15 amino acids long. Written as DNA, the CDR3 is TGCGCCAGCAGCCTCCTCGGGACAGGGGAGGAGACCCAGTACTTC. Amino acids: CASSLLGTGEETQYF. Filled out from reference TRBV5-1 and TRBJ2-5, the complete variable domain reads KAGVTQTPRYLIKTRGQQVTLSCSPISGHRSVSWYQQTPGQGLQFLFEYFSETQRNKGNFPGRFSGRQFSNSRSEMNVSTLELGDSALYLCASSLLGTGEETQYFGPGTRLLVL.